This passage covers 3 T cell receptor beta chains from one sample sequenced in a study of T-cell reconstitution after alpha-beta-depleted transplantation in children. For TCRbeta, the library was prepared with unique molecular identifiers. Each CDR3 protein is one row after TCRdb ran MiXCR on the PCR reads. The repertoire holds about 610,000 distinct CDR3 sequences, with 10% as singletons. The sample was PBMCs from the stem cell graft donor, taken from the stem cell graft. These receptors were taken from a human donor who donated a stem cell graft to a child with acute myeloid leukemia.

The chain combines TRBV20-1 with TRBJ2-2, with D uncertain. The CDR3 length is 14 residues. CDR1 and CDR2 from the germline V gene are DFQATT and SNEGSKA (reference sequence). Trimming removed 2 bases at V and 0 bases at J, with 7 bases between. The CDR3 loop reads CSARKVANTGELFF. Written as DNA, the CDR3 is TGCAGTGCTAGAAAGGTGGCGAACACCGGGGAGCTGTTTTTT.

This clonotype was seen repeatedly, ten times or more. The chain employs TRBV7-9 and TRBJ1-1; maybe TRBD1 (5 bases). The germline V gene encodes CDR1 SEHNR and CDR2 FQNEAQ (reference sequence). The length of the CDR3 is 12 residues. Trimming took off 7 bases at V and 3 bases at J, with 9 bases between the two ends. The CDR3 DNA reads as TGTGCCAGCATTCTAGGGGACACTGAAGCTTTCTTT. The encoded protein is CASILGDTEAFF.

The CDR3: CSVQGRLYNEQFF. The CDR3 nucleotides read TGCAGCGTCCAGGGGCGACTCTACAATGAGCAGTTCTTC. The chain combines TRBV29-1 with TRBJ2-1; D may be TRBD1 (6 bases). CDR1 and CDR2 from the germline V gene are SQVTM and ANQGSEA. With 6 bases removed from V and 3 bases from J, the gap between germline ends came to 12 bases. This CDR3 contains 13 residues.